This T cell receptor beta chain was sequenced in a study of shared T cell receptors in the human thymus. Germline CDR1 is SNHLY and CDR2 is FYNNEI. The CDR3 has 13 residues. V dropped 3 bases and J dropped 6 bases, with 11 bases sitting between them. TCRdb keeps only in-frame clones here, not all; method: immunoSEQ multiplex PCR. The sample includes hundreds of thousands of clones, 88% seen only once; the top ten take about 0.01%. These data also formed part of another study, on human thymus T cells.

Sequences were obtained from thymocytes. The sequence was collected from a boy in the first two years of life with a congenital heart defect. The chain is built from TRBV2 and TRBJ1-1; TRBD1 might be the D (5 bases). The DNA for the CDR3 is TGTGCCAGCAGTGAGACAGCTGAAGCTGAAGCTTTCTTT. Translating it yields CASSETAEAEAFF.